These 30 T cell receptor beta chains were sequenced from one sample in a study of T cell responses to AZD1222 COVID-19 vaccine. TCRdb's table, derived via immunoSEQ multiplex PCR, lists solely in-frame clones and lacks some. Found here are approximately 99,000 clones, roughly 89% of them singletons; the top ten hold about 3%. The specimen comprised peripheral blood, sampled on day 0 of MenACWY control vaccination. The receptor set was obtained from an adult in good health.

J is TRBJ1-1 and V is TRBV6-1; D not certain. CDR3 size: 14 residues. The ends were cut back, 1 base at V and 4 bases at J, with 10 bases in the middle. Germline CDR1 MNHNS, CDR2 SASEGT. The CDR3 DNA follows: TGTGCCAGCAGTGAAGGGTGGAGAGGCACTGAAGCTTTCTTT. It is translated as CASSEGWRGTEAFF.

The chain carries TRBV3-1 (or the pseudogene TRBV3-2) and TRBJ2-1; D perhaps matches TRBD2 (6 bases). Looked up from germline, CDR1 is LGHDT and CDR2 is YNNKEL (reference sequence). Trimming removed 0 bases from V and 2 bases from J, with 11 bases in between. The CDR3 contains 16 residues. DNA of the CDR3: TGTGCCAGCAGCCAAGATTCGGGGGTCCCCTACAATGAGCAGTTCTTC. Its protein is CASSQDSGVPYNEQFF.

The CDR3 loop reads CASSSQGAGNTGELFF. The DNA of the CDR3 is TGTGCCAGCAGTTCCCAGGGGGCGGGGAACACCGGGGAGCTGTTTTTT. The chain joins TRBV27 to TRBJ2-2; TRBD1 aligns across 8 bases. Losses at the gene ends were 4 bases for V and 1 base for J; bases not matched to a gene: 5. The CDR3 has 16 amino acids. Germline V CDR1 and CDR2: MNHEY, SMNVEV (reference sequence).

This rearrangement joins TRBV11-1 to TRBJ2-7, with 8 bases identical to TRBD1. CDR1 and CDR2 from the germline V gene are SGHAT and FQDESV (reference sequence). The CDR3 extends over 14 amino acids. Unmatched junction bases numbered 9, after V lost 5 bases and J lost 6 bases. CDR3 sequence reads: CASSPRDRGREQYF. The CDR3 DNA is TGTGCCAGCAGCCCCCGAGACAGGGGACGCGAGCAGTACTTC. Complete variable domain (other parts from reference TRBV11-1 and TRBJ2-7): EAEVAQSPRYKITEKSQAVAFWCDPISGHATLYWYRQILGQGPELLVQFQDESVVDDSQLPKDRFSAERLKGVDSTLKIQPAELGDSAMYLCASSPRDRGREQYFGPGTRLTVT.

The chain links TRBV9 to TRBJ1-1; D not resolved. Germline lookup yields CDR1 SGDLS and CDR2 YYNGEE. This CDR3 spans 13 amino acids. The V gene lost 7 bases and the J gene lost 3 bases, with 13 bases spanning the gap. Here the CDR3 reads CASGWGTDTEAFF. CDR3 bases: TGTGCCAGCGGGTGGGGAACGGACACTGAAGCTTTCTTT. Full variable domain (outside the CDR3, taken from reference TRBV9 and TRBJ1-1): DSGVTQTPKHLITATGQRVTLRCSPRSGDLSVYWYQQSLDQGLQFLIQYYNGEERAKGNILERFSAQQFPDLHSELNLSSLELGDSALYFCASGWGTDTEAFFGQGTRLTVV.

V gene TRBV25-1 combines with J gene TRBJ1-1, with no clear D. This CDR3 has 12 residues. Per germline, CDR1 MGHDK and CDR2 SYGVNS. Trimming cost V 7 bases and J 4 bases, with 10 bases left between them. The chain's CDR3 is CASTRGITEAFF. CDR3 DNA sequence: TGTGCCAGCACCAGAGGGATCACTGAAGCTTTCTTT.

The genes are TRBV11-3 and TRBJ2-3, with D perhaps assigned TRBD1 or TRBD2 (6 bases each). The CDR3 has 14 residues. V was cut by 1 base and J by 6 bases, with 11 bases left in between. Germline V gene sequence: CDR1 SGHNT, CDR2 YENEEA. CDR3 DNA: TGTGCCAGCAGCTTAGGGCCGGGGGCCGATACGCAGTATTTT. This sequence encodes CASSLGPGADTQYF. Combining the CDR3 with reference TRBV11-3 and TRBJ2-3 gives the whole variable domain EAGVVQSPRYKIIEKKQPVAFWCNPISGHNTLYWYLQNLGQGPELLIRYENEEAVDDSQLPKDRFSAERLKGVDSTLKIQPAELGDSAVYLCASSLGPGADTQYFGPGTRLTVL.

V gene TRBV2 combines with J gene TRBJ1-4; TRBD1 might be the D (5 bases). Trimming shortened V by 6 bases and J by 5 bases, and 10 bases separated the two germline ends. Looked up from germline, CDR1 is SNHLY and CDR2 is FYNNEI. CDR3 length: 13 amino acids. The CDR3 loop is CASRRDGNEKLFF. The CDR3 DNA reads TGTGCCAGCAGGCGGGACGGCAATGAAAAACTGTTTTTT.

The J gene is TRBJ2-7, the V gene TRBV30, with 7 bases aligning to TRBD1. Germline V gene lookup returns CDR1 GTSNPN and CDR2 SVGIG (reference sequence). V shed 2 bases and J 2 bases; nucleotides not matched to a gene: 0. The CDR3 runs to 12 residues. The CDR3, as DNA: TGTGCCTGGAGTCAGGGGGCCTACGAGCAGTACTTC. Protein product: CAWSQGAYEQYF.

The CDR3 DNA follows: TGTGCCAGCAGCTTAGGCTACAGATCCACTGAAGCTTTCTTT. This sequence encodes CASSLGYRSTEAFF. The chain couples TRBV7-2 to TRBJ1-1, with D hard to call. This CDR3 is 14 amino acids long. Germline-derived CDR1 and CDR2 are SGHTA and FQGNSA. V lost 1 base, J lost 4 bases, and 10 bases lay in between.

The V gene is TRBV7-3, the J gene TRBJ2-2; maybe TRBD1 (5 bases). V lost 5 bases and J 5 bases, leaving 12 bases between the germline ends. The CDR3 runs 14 residues. Germline loops: CDR1 SGHTA, CDR2 FQGTGA. The CDR3 DNA is TGTGCCAGCAGCCAAGGGGTGCTTACCGGGGAGCTGTTTTTT. Encoded protein: CASSQGVLTGELFF.

The chain employs TRBV27 and TRBJ2-3, with D uncertain. The CDR3 runs to 14 residues. CDR1 is MNHEY and CDR2 is SMNVEV in the germline V gene (reference sequence). Trimming took 5 bases from V and 2 from J, leaving 11 bases between them. In DNA form, the CDR3 reads TGTGCCAGCAGTCTCCAAGTCCCCACAGATACGCAGTATTTT. Translated: CASSLQVPTDTQYF.

The chain carries TRBV6-2 or TRBV6-3 and TRBJ1-1; D uncertain. The CDR3 totals 12 residues. The ends were cut back, 5 bases at V and 1 base at J, with 5 bases in the middle. Per germline, CDR1 MNHEY and CDR2 SVGEGT. The CDR3 loop reads CASSRANTEAFF. CDR3 nucleotides: TGTGCCAGCAGTCGGGCGAACACTGAAGCTTTCTTT.

The rearrangement joins TRBV6-6 to TRBJ2-5, with 9 bases lining up with TRBD1. The CDR3 covers 16 residues. Losses at the gene ends were 2 bases for V and 1 base for J; bases not matched to a gene: 5. Germline loops: CDR1 MNHNY, CDR2 SVGAGI (reference sequence). CDR3 nucleotides: TGTGCCAGCAGTTACCCCCCACAGGGGGCCCAAGAGACCCAGTACTTC. Protein product: CASSYPPQGAQETQYF.

With regard to this clone: The junction differs from germline at one of its ends, possibly a read error. The rearrangement links TRBV6-5 to TRBJ2-7; TRBD1 matches at 7 bases. The CDR3 is 15 residues long. Per germline, CDR1 MNHEY and CDR2 SVGAGI. As DNA, the CDR3 is TGCCCGGTGTGGGACAGCACCCTACTCCGCTACGAGCAGTACTTC. Protein sequence: CPVWDSTLLRYEQYF.

The J gene is TRBJ1-1, the V gene TRBV2; D unclear. The CDR3 totals 12 residues. The V gene lost 6 bases and the J gene lost 1 base, with 6 bases spanning the gap. Germline V gene lookup returns CDR1 SNHLY and CDR2 FYNNEI. As DNA, the CDR3 is TGTGCCAGCAGGGACGGGAACACTGAAGCTTTCTTT. Translation gives CASRDGNTEAFF.

The chain employs TRBV5-1 and TRBJ1-1, with D possibly TRBD1 on 6 matching bases. The V gene's germline CDR1 is SGHRS and CDR2 YFSETQ. The CDR3 extends over 15 amino acids. Deletions cut 4 bases from V and 1 base from J, with 14 bases between. In DNA form, the CDR3 reads TGCGCCAGCAGCGAACGTCCGGGACAGAACACTGAAGCTTTCTTT. Its protein product is CASSERPGQNTEAFF. The full variable domain, rest sourced from reference TRBV5-1 and TRBJ1-1, is KAGVTQTPRYLIKTRGQQVTLSCSPISGHRSVSWYQQTPGQGLQFLFEYFSETQRNKGNFPGRFSGRQFSNSRSEMNVSTLELGDSALYLCASSERPGQNTEAFFGQGTRLTVV.

This chain links TRBV3-1 (or the pseudogene TRBV3-2) with TRBJ2-1; TRBD2 matches 10 bases. V lost 4 bases and J lost 8; bases outside the gene matches: 5. The CDR3 has 14 residues. Germline V CDR1 and CDR2: LGHDT, YNNKEL (reference sequence). CDR3 amino acids: CASSRAGGPDEQFF. DNA of the CDR3: TGTGCCAGCAGCCGAGCGGGGGGGCCGGATGAGCAGTTCTTC.

This clone was seen repeatedly, ten times or more. This rearrangement joins TRBV6-2 or TRBV6-3 to TRBJ2-3; D gene uncertain. This CDR3 contains 15 residues. Germline V gives CDR1 MNHEY, CDR2 SVGEGT. V lost 0 bases to trimming and J lost 1 base, with 8 bases between them. CDR3 nucleotides: TGTGCCAGCAGTTACTCGAAGGTCGGCACAGATACGCAGTATTTT. Amino acid sequence: CASSYSKVGTDTQYF.

The chain employs TRBV4-3 and TRBJ1-2; D unclear. V lost 3 bases and J lost 5, with 7 bases in between. The CDR3 spans 12 residues. Germline V gene lookup returns CDR1 LGHNA and CDR2 YSLEER. The CDR3 loop reads CASSQVGYGYTF. The CDR3 DNA sequence: TGCGCCAGCAGCCAGGTGGGATATGGCTACACCTTC.

The V call is TRBV30, the J call TRBJ1-3, with a possible D match to TRBD1 (5 bases). CDR1 and CDR2 (germline): GTSNPN, SVGIG (reference sequence). The CDR3 has 15 residues. The V gene lost 0 bases and the J gene lost 0 bases, with 9 bases spanning the gap. CDR3 sequence (DNA): TGTGCCTGGAGTGTACGGGGGTTCTCTGGAAACACCATATATTTT. It codes for CAWSVRGFSGNTIYF.

The chain links TRBV11-1 to TRBJ2-7; 10 bases map to TRBD1. The CDR3 is made up of 15 amino acids. Per the germline V gene, CDR1 is SGHAT and CDR2 is FQDESV (reference sequence). V was clipped by 4 bases and J by 2 bases; unmatched bases: 5. CDR3 in DNA: TGTGCCAGCAGCTCACCGGGACAGGGGACCTACGAGCAGTACTTC. Residues: CASSSPGQGTYEQYF.

The chain joins TRBV6-4 to TRBJ2-3; D is unresolved. CDR3 length: 18 amino acids. Looked up from germline, CDR1 is MRHNA and CDR2 is SNTAGT. The V gene lost 2 bases and the J gene lost 6 bases, with 24 bases spanning the gap. As DNA, the CDR3 is TGTGCCAGCAGTGACGCTCGACCCGGCCGGCTCTCCCCCGATACGCAGTATTTT. Translating gives CASSDARPGRLSPDTQYF.

This clone was seen only a few times. The chain links TRBV18 to TRBJ2-7; no firm D call. Germline V gives CDR1 KGHSH, CDR2 LQKENI. V gave up 3 bases and J gave up 7 bases, with 10 bases separating them. The CDR3 length is 12 residues. CDR3 residues: CASSPVKGEQYF. CDR3 DNA: TGTGCCAGCTCACCCGTTAAGGGAGAGCAGTACTTC.

The chain uses TRBV28 and TRBJ2-1; maybe TRBD1 (5 bases). Germline loops: CDR1 MDHEN, CDR2 SYDVKM. The CDR3 is made up of 15 amino acids. V dropped 7 bases and J dropped 0 bases, with 13 bases sitting between them. The CDR3 nucleotides are TGTGCCAGCAAGATGGGGCGGCGCTCCTACAATGAGCAGTTCTTC. This gives the protein CASKMGRRSYNEQFF.

The chain uses TRBV4-3 and TRBJ1-2; 7 nucleotides match TRBD1. The junction had 4 bases not matched to a gene; V was cut back by 1 base and J by 5 bases. This CDR3 contains 14 residues. Germline V CDR1 and CDR2: LGHNA, YSLEER. In nucleotides, the CDR3 is TGCGCCAGCAGCCAAGGGGACAGCGTTTATGGCTACACCTTC. Protein sequence: CASSQGDSVYGYTF.

The chain employs TRBV6-6 and TRBJ1-4, with 7 positions matching TRBD1. V lost 6 bases and J lost 0; bases outside the gene matches: 1. Looked up from germline, CDR1 is MNHNY and CDR2 is SVGAGI (reference sequence). The CDR3 covers 14 residues. The CDR3 nucleotides read TGTGCCAGCAGAACAGGGGCAACTAATGAAAAACTGTTTTTT. Translation: CASRTGATNEKLFF.

The chain has TRBV3-1 (or the pseudogene TRBV3-2) and TRBJ2-2; D not certain. In germline, CDR1 is LGHDT, CDR2 YNNKEL (reference sequence). The CDR3 is 14 amino acids. V lost 1 base and J lost 3, with 6 bases in between. CDR3 amino acids: CASSQGVHTGELFF. CDR3 DNA: TGTGCCAGCAGCCAAGGGGTACACACCGGGGAGCTGTTTTTT.

CDR3 nucleotides: TGTGCCAGCAGGAGAGCGGGACAGGGAGATTACGAGCAGTACTTC. It translates to CASRRAGQGDYEQYF. V gene TRBV11-2 combines with J gene TRBJ2-7; 9 bases match TRBD1. Trimming at V came to 6 bases and at J to 4 bases, leaving 10 bases not matched to a gene. The CDR3 consists of 15 residues. Germline CDR1 and CDR2: SGHAT and FQNNGV.

V usage is TRBV5-1 and J usage is TRBJ1-3; the D is unclear. Germline CDR1 reads SGHRS; CDR2 reads YFSETQ. Between the trimmed V and J ends, which lost 0 bases and 0 bases, there was a span of 7 bases. The CDR3 extends over 15 amino acids. CDR3 loop: CASSLASHSGNTIYF. For the CDR3, the DNA is TGCGCCAGCAGCTTGGCTTCCCACTCTGGAAACACCATATATTTT.